The clone carrying this T cell receptor beta chain has a single count. Its antigen remains unknown. This CDR3 region has 13 residues. V lost 3 bases and J 4 bases, leaving 13 bases between the germline ends. Germline values: CDR1 DFQATT, CDR2 SNEGSKA (reference sequence). Constant-region reverse primers amplified full-length variable regions, followed by semi-nested Nested Universal Primer A PCR. One entry per CDR3 protein results from TCRdb running MiXCR on the 5' RACE reads. The sample consists of some 13,000 distinct CDR3 sequences, more than 20% of them appearing once. Naive CD4+ T cells were purified with Tregs depleted by CD25. Study-level results: Tumor Tregs overlapped most with tumor, then blood, naive CD4+ cells. Tumor memory CD4+ T cell TCR gene usage was found to cluster with blood and lymph node memory CD4+ cells and with lymph node naive CD4+ cells.

This sequence originates from a female donor with breast cancer. The specimen sequenced was naive CD4+ T cells sorted from blood. The subset denotes: naive CD4+ T cells, CD4+CD45RA+CD25-. The genes are TRBV20-1 and TRBJ2-7; D is possibly TRBD1 or TRBD2 (5 bases each). The CDR3 is CSARAGAVYEQYF. As DNA, the CDR3 is TGCAGTGCTAGGGCCGGGGCGGTGTACGAGCAGTACTTC.